This T cell receptor (beta chain) appears in the sequencing data of a study of cytomegalovirus exposure and HLA in healthy donors. The PCR ran on 60 Vbeta and 13 Jbeta primers. Some clones are missing from TCRdb's copy, which holds only in-frame ones; the method was immunoSEQ multiplex PCR. Listed are under 120,000 clones; 0.5% to 0.7% falls within the top ten. Trimming removed 6 bases from V and 3 bases from J; junction bases left unmatched: 6. The germline V gene has CDR1 SGHTS and CDR2 YDEGEE. The CDR3 is 16 amino acids. The chain links TRBV5-8 to TRBJ1-6, with 10 bases fitting TRBD1. The sample consisted of PBMCs. This TCR derives from a man over 45 in good health and CMV-seronegative. The CDR3 coding sequence is TGTGCCAGCACGCGACAGGGGGCGATCTATAATTCACCCCTCCACTTT. Protein product: CASTRQGAIYNSPLHF.